What follows describes a single TCR beta chain. Participants came from about 23 US areas, aged about 18 to 89 years. The record originates from a study of blood T cell repertoires in COVID-19. About the study: Italy, Spain and the United States were the sources of the convalescent and acute COVID-19 samples. PBMCs, B-cell-depleted T cells, or T cells were the source of the cDNA or gDNA that made up the material.

The length of the CDR3 is 15 residues. V was trimmed by 7 bases and J by 0 bases, leaving 14 bases between them. Germline V gives CDR1 SGHDT, CDR2 YYEEEE. Methods used by the authors: Amplification with reference gene primers provided the estimates of nucleated cell counts. Data came from immunoSEQ multiplex PCR; TCRdb stores just in-frame clones and leaves some out. Clone size and V and J calls were adopted from that table, with D and trimming inferred from the DNA. The repertoire holds fewer than 300,000 clones, with around nine tenths as singletons. Sequences were obtained from PBMCs or T cells enriched from blood (not recorded which). The rearrangement uses TRBV5-6 and TRBJ2-1; D unresolved. This receptor was identified in a woman under 40 who had recovered from COVID-19. The CDR3, as DNA: TGTGCCAGCCAAACCATGGGCAGCTCCTACAATGAGCAGTTCTTC. Translation gives CASQTMGSSYNEQFF.